These 21 T cell receptor beta chains were all obtained from the same sample, sequenced in a study of immune characterization of retroperitoneal liposarcoma. Each CDR3 protein gets one entry after TCRdb re-called the PCR reads with MiXCR. The repertoire includes 7,000 or so distinct CDR3 sequences, 25% to 35% of them detected once, and approximately 30% sits in the top ten. The specimen was tumor tissue. These receptors came from a female donor with retroperitoneal liposarcoma.

This clonotype was picked up one time. The chain's CDR3 is CSAAIAGGGEQFF. The DNA of the CDR3 is TGCAGTGCTGCTATAGCGGGAGGGGGTGAGCAGTTCTTC. The rearrangement links TRBV20-1 to TRBJ2-1; 11 bases match TRBD2. This CDR3 contains 13 residues. The junction had 6 bases not matched to a gene; V was cut back by 5 bases and J by 9 bases. Germline V gene sequence: CDR1 DFQATT, CDR2 SNEGSKA (reference sequence).

As regards this clonotype: A junction end diverges from the germline sequence, so it may reflect a read error. The V call is TRBV12-3 or TRBV12-4, the J call TRBJ2-7; 9 bases align to TRBD1. The CDR3 covers 12 residues. CDR3 sequence reads: CASSGQGIGPVF. The DNA for the CDR3 is TGTGCCAGCAGTGGACAGGGGATTGGGCCTGTGTTC.

Relative to its sample, this clonotype is large. The chain uses TRBV7-8 and TRBJ2-2; no clear D. V lost 0 bases, J lost 3 bases, and 11 bases lay in between. Germline CDR1 reads SGHVS; CDR2 reads FQNEAQ. This CDR3 contains 16 residues. The CDR3, as DNA: TGTGCCAGCAGCTTAGCGGGATCTGAGGACACCGGGGAGCTGTTTTTT. It encodes CASSLAGSEDTGELFF.

The chain employs TRBV6-6 and TRBJ2-7, with D perhaps TRBD2 (6 bases). The length of the CDR3 is 14 residues. Trimming took off 6 bases at V and 0 bases at J, with 12 bases between the two ends. Germline V lookup: CDR1 MNHNY, CDR2 SVGAGI (reference sequence). The CDR3 reads CASRPGDSSYEQYF. For the CDR3, the DNA is TGTGCCAGCAGGCCGGGGGACTCCTCCTACGAGCAGTACTTC.

This clonotype was recorded at least ten times. The chain has TRBV28 and TRBJ2-1; D may be TRBD1 (6 bases). The CDR3 is 14 amino acids. CDR1 and CDR2 from the germline V gene are MDHEN and SYDVKM. V shed 5 bases and J shed 10 bases, with 18 bases lying between them. CDR3 DNA sequence: TGTGCCAGCAGTGGGCCGGACAGAGCCTACGAGCAGTTCTTC. Translating it yields CASSGPDRAYEQFF. Variable domain in full (rest from reference TRBV28 and TRBJ2-1): DVKVTQSSRYLVKRTGEKVFLECVQDMDHENMFWYRQDPGLGLRLIYFSYDVKMKEKGDIPEGYSVSREKKERFSLILESASTNQTSMYLCASSGPDRAYEQFFGPGTRLTVL.

The rearrangement links TRBV6-5 to TRBJ2-5; 7 bases align to TRBD2. TRBJ2-7 matches the DNA end more closely, so the J call is doubtful. The CDR3 runs to 16 residues. Germline V gene data show CDR1 as MNHEY and CDR2 as SVGAGI. This chain's CDR3 is CASSYASSGRSYEQYF. The DNA for the CDR3 is TGTGCCAGCAGTTACGCCTCTAGCGGTAGGTCGTACGAGCAGTACTTC.

This clonotype was seen a handful of times. V gene TRBV12-3 or TRBV12-4 combines with J gene TRBJ2-1, with 9 bases matching TRBD1. This CDR3 comprises 15 residues. V was clipped by 3 bases and J by 6 bases; unmatched bases: 6. As DNA, the CDR3 is TGTGCCAGCAGTTTCTGGGACAGGGCCCCCAATGAGCAGTTCTTC. Translated, it gives CASSFWDRAPNEQFF.

This clonotype was seen a few times. This rearrangement joins TRBV11-3 to TRBJ2-1; 8 bases align to TRBD2. Germline V CDR1 and CDR2: SGHNT, YENEEA. The ends lost 1 base at V and 6 bases at J; junction bases unmatched: 5. The CDR3 covers 15 residues. The DNA of the CDR3 is TGTGCCAGCAGCTTAGCGGGAGGGCCTTTCAATGAGCAGTTCTTC. The encoded protein is CASSLAGGPFNEQFF. Looking up the rest from reference TRBV11-3 and TRBJ2-1 gives the full variable domain: EAGVVQSPRYKIIEKKQPVAFWCNPISGHNTLYWYLQNLGQGPELLIRYENEEAVDDSQLPKDRFSAERLKGVDSTLKIQPAELGDSAVYLCASSLAGGPFNEQFFGPGTRLTVL.

Relative to its sample, this clonotype is medium-sized (0.01 to 0.1%). This sequence joins TRBV12-3 or TRBV12-4 and TRBJ2-1, with D possibly being TRBD2 (6 bases). The CDR3 is made up of 16 amino acids. The V end was cut by 6 bases, the J end by 9 bases, with 24 bases between. The CDR3 region is CASSPSRGRQAGEQFF. In DNA form, the CDR3 reads TGTGCCAGCAGCCCCTCTCGTGGGAGGCAAGCTGGTGAGCAGTTCTTC.

This clonotype was detected ten times or more. V gene TRBV11-1 combines with J gene TRBJ2-7; D is unclear. The ends were cut back, 5 bases at V and 0 bases at J, with 14 bases in the middle. The CDR3 contains 15 residues. Germline CDR1 SGHAT, CDR2 FQDESV (reference sequence). Here the CDR3 DNA reads TGTGCCAGCAGCCACCCTCGGCGGACCTCCTACGAGCAGTACTTC. Its protein product is CASSHPRRTSYEQYF.

The CDR3 loop reads CASSYRRNYEQYF. In DNA form, the CDR3 reads TGTGCCAGCAGTTACCGCCGAAACTACGAGCAGTACTTC. The chain combines TRBV6-8 with TRBJ2-5; no clear D. The end of the DNA aligns better with TRBJ2-7, so the J call may be wrong. Germline loops: CDR1 MNHGY, CDR2 SAAAGT. The length of the CDR3 is 13 residues.

This clonotype was counted only a few times. V is TRBV10-1 and J is TRBJ2-5, with D possibly called TRBD1 or TRBD2 (5 bases each). CDR3 length: 13 residues. CDR1 and CDR2 from the germline V gene are WNHNN and SYGVQD (reference sequence). Between the trimmed V and J ends, which lost 4 bases and 5 bases, there was a span of 11 bases. In DNA form, the CDR3 reads TGCGCCAGCAGTGGGCCCGAGGGGGAGACCCAGTACTTC. This gives the protein CASSGPEGETQYF.

The chain recombines TRBV15 with TRBJ2-2; D is uncertain. V was shortened by 0 bases and J by 2 bases, with 4 bases between the two germline ends. There are 14 residues in the CDR3. Germline loops: CDR1 LNHNV, CDR2 YYDKDF (reference sequence). In nucleotides, the CDR3 is TGTGCCACCAGCAGAGAAGCTAACACCGGGGAGCTGTTTTTT. Its translation is CATSREANTGELFF. Filled out from reference TRBV15 and TRBJ2-2, the complete variable domain reads DAMVIQNPRYQVTQFGKPVTLSCSQTLNHNVMYWYQQKSSQAPKLLFHYYDKDFNNEADTPDNFQSRRPNTSFCFLDIRSPGLGDTAMYLCATSREANTGELFFGEGSRLTVL.

This clonotype was counted ten times or more. This sequence joins TRBV28 and TRBJ2-1, with 11 bases aligning to TRBD2. The trim removed 2 bases at V and 9 bases at J, leaving 9 bases unmatched. This CDR3 has 16 amino acids. CDR1 is MDHEN and CDR2 is SYDVKM in the germline V gene. The CDR3, as DNA: TGTGCCAGCAGTTTACTTGGGACTAGCGGAGGGGGTGAGCAGTTCTTC. Translated, it gives CASSLLGTSGGGEQFF.

The genes are TRBV6-1 and TRBJ2-7; no reliable D call. Germline loops: CDR1 MNHNS, CDR2 SASEGT. V was trimmed by 2 bases and J by 2 bases, leaving 10 bases between them. This CDR3 is 14 amino acids long. As DNA, the CDR3 is TGTGCCAGCAGTGAAACCCGCAGAGCCTACGAGCAGTACTTC. It is translated as CASSETRRAYEQYF.

This clonotype showed up many times. The J gene is TRBJ2-1, the V gene TRBV4-1; 15 bases line up with TRBD2. The CDR3 runs 19 residues. The trim removed 3 bases at V and 4 bases at J, leaving 10 bases unmatched. The V gene's germline CDR1 is MGHRA and CDR2 YSYEKL. This chain's CDR3 is CASSHPGLAGGTDYNEQFF. Here the CDR3 DNA reads TGCGCCAGCAGCCATCCGGGACTAGCGGGAGGTACAGATTACAATGAGCAGTTCTTC.

This clonotype was picked up many times. The rearrangement links TRBV6-6 to TRBJ1-5; no clear D gene. The CDR3 is 13 residues long. The germline V gene encodes CDR1 MNHNY and CDR2 SVGAGI (reference sequence). Trimming took 6 bases from V and 4 from J, leaving 10 bases between them. CDR3 in DNA: TGTGCCAGCAGATTGGACGGTAATCAGCCCCAGCATTTT. Translation gives CASRLDGNQPQHF.

The chain has TRBV7-2 and TRBJ1-1; D gene unclear. Germline V CDR1 and CDR2: SGHTA, FQGNSA. The CDR3 has 13 amino acids. Trimming removed 2 bases from V and 5 bases from J, with 9 bases in between. CDR3 protein: CASSLNWETEAFF. The CDR3 DNA is TGTGCCAGCAGCTTAAACTGGGAAACTGAAGCTTTCTTT.

The chain is built from TRBV5-1 and TRBJ1-1, with 11 bases fitting TRBD1. The CDR3 spans 14 residues. The V gene end was trimmed by 4 bases and the J gene end by 5 bases; junction bases not matched to a gene: 4. CDR1 is SGHRS and CDR2 is YFSETQ in the germline V gene. CDR3 sequence: CASSAGQGATEAFF. The CDR3 nucleotides are TGCGCCAGCAGCGCTGGACAGGGGGCGACTGAAGCTTTCTTT.

By sample fraction, this clonotype is large. The rearrangement uses TRBV6-1 and TRBJ2-3, with 7 bases matching TRBD2. The junction had 9 bases not matched to a gene; V was cut back by 1 base and J by 8 bases. CDR1 is MNHNS, CDR2 SASEGT, per germline. The CDR3 is 15 residues long. In DNA form, the CDR3 reads TGTGCCAGCAGTGAAGAAGTGGGAGGGGACGGTACGCAGTATTTT. It specifies CASSEEVGGDGTQYF.

The table lists this clonotype with many counts. The V call is TRBV5-4, the J call TRBJ2-3; 15 bases are a match to TRBD2. Trimming at V came to 4 bases and at J to 0 bases, leaving 12 bases not matched to a gene. Germline assignment: CDR1 SGHNT and CDR2 YYREEE (reference sequence). The CDR3 totals 20 residues. Here the CDR3 reads CASSVDTGLAGGTSTDTQYF. Written as DNA, the CDR3 is TGTGCCAGCAGCGTTGACACGGGACTAGCGGGGGGCACTAGCACAGATACGCAGTATTTT.